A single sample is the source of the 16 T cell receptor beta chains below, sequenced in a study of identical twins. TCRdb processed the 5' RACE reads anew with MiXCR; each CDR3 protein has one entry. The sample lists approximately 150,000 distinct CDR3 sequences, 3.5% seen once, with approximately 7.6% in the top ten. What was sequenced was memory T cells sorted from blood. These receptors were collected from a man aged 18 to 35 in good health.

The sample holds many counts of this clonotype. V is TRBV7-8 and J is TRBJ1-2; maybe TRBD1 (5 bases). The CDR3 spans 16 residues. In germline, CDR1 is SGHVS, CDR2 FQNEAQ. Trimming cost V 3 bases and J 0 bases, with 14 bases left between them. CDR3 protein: CASSLGPGTANYGYTF. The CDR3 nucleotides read TGTGCCAGCAGCTTGGGCCCAGGGACGGCTAACTATGGCTACACCTTC.

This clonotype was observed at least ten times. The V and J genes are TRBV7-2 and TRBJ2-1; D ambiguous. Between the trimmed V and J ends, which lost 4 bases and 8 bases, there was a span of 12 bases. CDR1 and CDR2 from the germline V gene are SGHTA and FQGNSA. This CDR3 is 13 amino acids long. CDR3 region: CASSSFKVDEQFF. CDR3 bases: TGTGCCAGCAGCTCTTTCAAGGTCGATGAGCAGTTCTTC.

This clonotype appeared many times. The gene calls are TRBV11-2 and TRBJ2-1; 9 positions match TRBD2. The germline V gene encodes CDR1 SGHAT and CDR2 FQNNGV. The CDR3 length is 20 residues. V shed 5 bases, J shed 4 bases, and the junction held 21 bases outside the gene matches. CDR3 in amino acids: CASSPRGGGRAGGSYNEQFF. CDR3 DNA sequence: TGTGCCAGCAGCCCCCGCGGGGGGGGAAGAGCGGGAGGCTCATACAATGAGCAGTTCTTC.

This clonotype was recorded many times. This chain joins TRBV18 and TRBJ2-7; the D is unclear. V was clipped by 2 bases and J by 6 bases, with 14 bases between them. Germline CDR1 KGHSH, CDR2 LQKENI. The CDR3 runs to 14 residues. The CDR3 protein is CASSPSHGIFEQYV. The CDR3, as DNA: TGTGCCAGCTCACCATCCCACGGAATTTTCGAGCAGTACGTC.

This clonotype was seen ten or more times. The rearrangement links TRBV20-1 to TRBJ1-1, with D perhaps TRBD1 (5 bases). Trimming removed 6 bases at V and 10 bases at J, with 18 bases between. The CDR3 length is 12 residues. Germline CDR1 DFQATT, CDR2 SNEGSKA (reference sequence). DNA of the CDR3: TGCAGTGCCCATCTTGGGGGTTTCGGAGCTTTCTTT. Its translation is CSAHLGGFGAFF.

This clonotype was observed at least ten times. Here the CDR3 reads CASNQQGRGTEAFF. DNA for the CDR3: TGTGCCAGTAATCAACAGGGGAGGGGAACTGAAGCTTTCTTT. This chain joins TRBV19 and TRBJ1-1; 7 bases align to TRBD1. Looked up from germline, CDR1 is LNHDA and CDR2 is SQIVND (reference sequence). V lost 7 bases to trimming and J lost 5 bases; unmatched junction nucleotides: 10. This CDR3 comprises 14 residues. Complete variable domain (other parts from reference TRBV19 and TRBJ1-1): DGGITQSPKYLFRKEGQNVTLSCEQNLNHDAMYWYRQDPGQGLRLIYYSQIVNDFQKGDIAEGYSVSREKKESFPLTVTSAQKNPTAFYLCASNQQGRGTEAFFGQGTRLTVV.

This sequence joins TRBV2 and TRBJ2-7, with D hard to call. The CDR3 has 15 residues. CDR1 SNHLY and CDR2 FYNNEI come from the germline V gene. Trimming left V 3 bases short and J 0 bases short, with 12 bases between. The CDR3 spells CASSESELSSYEQYF. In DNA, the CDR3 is TGTGCCAGCAGTGAGTCAGAACTAAGCTCCTACGAGCAGTACTTC.

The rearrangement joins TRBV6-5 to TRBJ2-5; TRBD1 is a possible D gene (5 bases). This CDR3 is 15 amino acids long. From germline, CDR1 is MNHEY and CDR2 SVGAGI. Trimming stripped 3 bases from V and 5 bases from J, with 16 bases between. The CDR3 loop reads CASSYTGPSGETQYF. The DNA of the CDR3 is TGTGCCAGCAGTTATACCGGGCCGTCAGGGGAGACCCAGTACTTC.

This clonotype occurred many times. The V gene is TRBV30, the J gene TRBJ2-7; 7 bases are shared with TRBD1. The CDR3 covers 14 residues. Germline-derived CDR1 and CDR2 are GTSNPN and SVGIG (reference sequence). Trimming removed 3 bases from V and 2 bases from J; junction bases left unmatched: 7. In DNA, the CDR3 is TGTGCCTGGAGGGGTAAGGGGGCGACCTACGAGCAGTACTTC. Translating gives CAWRGKGATYEQYF. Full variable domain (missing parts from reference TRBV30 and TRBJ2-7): SQTIHQWPATLVQPVGSPLSLECTVEGTSNPNLYWYRQAAGRGLQLLFYSVGIGQISSEVPQNLSASRPQDRQFILSSKKLLLSDSGFYLCAWRGKGATYEQYFGPGTRLTVT.

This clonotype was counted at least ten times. The CDR3 protein is CASRTDRLGGKTQYF. CDR3 bases: TGTGCCAGCAGAACCGACAGGCTGGGGGGAAAGACCCAGTACTTC. V and J are TRBV28 and TRBJ2-5; D is possibly TRBD1 or TRBD2 (6 bases each). Germline values: CDR1 MDHEN, CDR2 SYDVKM. The ends were cut back, 6 bases at V and 6 bases at J, with 20 bases in the middle. This CDR3 spans 15 amino acids.

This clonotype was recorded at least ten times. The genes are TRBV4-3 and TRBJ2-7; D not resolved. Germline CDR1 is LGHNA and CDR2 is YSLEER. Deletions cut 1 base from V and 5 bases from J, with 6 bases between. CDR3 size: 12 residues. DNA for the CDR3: TGCGCCAGCAGCCAAGGTGGCCACGAGCAGTACTTC. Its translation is CASSQGGHEQYF.

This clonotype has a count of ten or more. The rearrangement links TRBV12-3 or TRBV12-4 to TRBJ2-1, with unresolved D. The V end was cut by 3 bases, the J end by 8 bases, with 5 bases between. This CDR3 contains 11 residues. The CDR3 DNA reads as TGTGCCAGCAGTTTTGGGGATGAGCAGTTCTTC. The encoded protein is CASSFGDEQFF.

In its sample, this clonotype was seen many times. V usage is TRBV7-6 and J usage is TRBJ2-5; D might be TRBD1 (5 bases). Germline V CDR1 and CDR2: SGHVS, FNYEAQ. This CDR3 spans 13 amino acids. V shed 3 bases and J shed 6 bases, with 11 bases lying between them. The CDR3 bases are TGTGCCAGCAGCTTCCAGGGTATGAAGACCCAGTACTTC. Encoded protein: CASSFQGMKTQYF.

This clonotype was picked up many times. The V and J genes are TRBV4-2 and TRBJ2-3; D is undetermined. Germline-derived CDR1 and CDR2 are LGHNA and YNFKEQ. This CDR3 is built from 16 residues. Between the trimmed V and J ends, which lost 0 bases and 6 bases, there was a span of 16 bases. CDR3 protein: CASSQEGPPRTDTQYF. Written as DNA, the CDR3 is TGTGCCAGCAGCCAAGAAGGACCCCCGAGGACCGATACGCAGTATTTT.

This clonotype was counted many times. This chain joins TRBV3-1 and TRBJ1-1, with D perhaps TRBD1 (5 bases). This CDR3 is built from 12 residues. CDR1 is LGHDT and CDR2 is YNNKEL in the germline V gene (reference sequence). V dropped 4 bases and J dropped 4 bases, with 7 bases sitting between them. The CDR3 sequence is CASSPQGTEAFF. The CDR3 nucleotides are TGTGCCAGCAGCCCTCAGGGCACTGAAGCTTTCTTT. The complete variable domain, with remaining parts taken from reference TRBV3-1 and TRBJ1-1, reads DTAVSQTPKYLVTQMGNDKSIKCEQNLGHDTMYWYKQDSKKFLKIMFSYNNKELIINETVPNRFSPKSPDKAHLNLHINSLELGDSAVYFCASSPQGTEAFFGQGTRLTVV.

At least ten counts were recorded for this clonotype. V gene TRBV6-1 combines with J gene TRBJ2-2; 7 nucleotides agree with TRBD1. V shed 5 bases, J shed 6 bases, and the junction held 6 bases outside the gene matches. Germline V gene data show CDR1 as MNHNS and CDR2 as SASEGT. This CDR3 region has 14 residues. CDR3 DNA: TGTGCCAGCAGTAGTCCTACAGGGGCCGGGGAGCTGTTTTTT. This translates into CASSSPTGAGELFF.